This T cell receptor beta chain emerged from a study of T cells in Graves' hyperthyroidism and ophthalmopathy. The CDR3 covers 15 residues. Germline V CDR1 and CDR2: SGHRS, YFSETQ. The V segment lost 0 bases and the J segment 7 bases; nucleotides outside the gene matches: 9. General observations from the study: Expanded thyroid clonotypes (above 0.001) were mostly also found in blood.

Every diagnosis used clinical symptoms, serum thyroxine and TRAb, thyroid ultrasound and orbital computed tomography. Points on this clonotype: What it binds is not known.

The source material, RNA transcripts, was used to amplify TCR beta CDR3 regions. A first-round RT-PCR of the TCR CDR3 used the HTBI primer set. In TCRdb, the multiplex PCR reads were re-called with MiXCR into one record per CDR3 protein. The sample consists of 400,000 to 550,000 distinct CDR3 sequences, 24% of them appearing once. The origin of this receptor is a woman under 40 with Graves' ophthalmopathy. V gene TRBV5-1 combines with J gene TRBJ2-7; 8 bases map to TRBD1. Material: blood. CDR3 in amino acids: CASSLAGGTGREQYF. Here the CDR3 DNA reads TGCGCCAGCAGCTTGGCCGGTGGGACAGGTCGGGAGCAGTACTTC.